This TCR beta chain originates from a study of cytomegalovirus exposure and HLA in healthy donors. Data came from immunoSEQ multiplex PCR; TCRdb stores just in-frame clones and leaves some out. Among under 250,000 clones listed, 87% were seen once. CDR1 is MGHRA and CDR2 is YSYEKL in the germline V gene. This CDR3 comprises 16 residues. Trimming removed 1 base from V and 3 bases from J; junction bases left unmatched: 6. Sequencing was performed on PBMCs. The source is a woman younger than 35 in good health and CMV-seropositive. The V and J genes are TRBV4-1 and TRBJ2-7; 10 nucleotides align to TRBD1. The CDR3 DNA follows: TGCGCCAGCAGCCAAGTTGGGACAGGGGCAGTCTACGAGCAGTACTTC. Protein: CASSQVGTGAVYEQYF.